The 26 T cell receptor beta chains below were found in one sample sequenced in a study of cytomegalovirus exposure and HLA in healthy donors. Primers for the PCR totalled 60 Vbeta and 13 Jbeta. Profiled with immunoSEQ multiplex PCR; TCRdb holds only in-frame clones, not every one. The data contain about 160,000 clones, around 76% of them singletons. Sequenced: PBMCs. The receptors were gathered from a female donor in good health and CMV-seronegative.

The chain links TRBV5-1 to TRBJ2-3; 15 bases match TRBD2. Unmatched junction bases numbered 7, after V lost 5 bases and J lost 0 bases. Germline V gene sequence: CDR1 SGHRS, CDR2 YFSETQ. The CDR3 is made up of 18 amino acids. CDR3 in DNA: TGCGCCAGCAGGACGGGACTAGCGGGGGGAACTAGCACAGATACGCAGTATTTT. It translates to CASRTGLAGGTSTDTQYF.

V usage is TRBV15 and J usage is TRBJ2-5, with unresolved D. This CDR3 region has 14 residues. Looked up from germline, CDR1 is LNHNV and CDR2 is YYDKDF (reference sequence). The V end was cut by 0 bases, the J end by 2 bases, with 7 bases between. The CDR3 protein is CATSRDRAQETQYF. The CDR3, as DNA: TGTGCCACCAGCAGAGATCGAGCTCAAGAGACCCAGTACTTC.

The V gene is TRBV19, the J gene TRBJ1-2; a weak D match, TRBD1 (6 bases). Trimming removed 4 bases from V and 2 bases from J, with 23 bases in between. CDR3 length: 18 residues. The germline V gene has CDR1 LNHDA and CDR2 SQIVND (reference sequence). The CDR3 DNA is TGTGCCAGTAGTAAGCCCCCAGTTGTAGGGGGGGACAACTATGGCTACACCTTC. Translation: CASSKPPVVGGDNYGYTF.

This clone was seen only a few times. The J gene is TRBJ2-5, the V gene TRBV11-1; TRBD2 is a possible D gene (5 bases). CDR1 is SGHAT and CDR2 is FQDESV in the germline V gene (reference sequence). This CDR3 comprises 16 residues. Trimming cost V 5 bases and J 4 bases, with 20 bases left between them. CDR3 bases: TGTGCCAGCAGCCCCAACATTGGTGGGAGTGGAGAGACCCAGTACTTC. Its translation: CASSPNIGGSGETQYF.

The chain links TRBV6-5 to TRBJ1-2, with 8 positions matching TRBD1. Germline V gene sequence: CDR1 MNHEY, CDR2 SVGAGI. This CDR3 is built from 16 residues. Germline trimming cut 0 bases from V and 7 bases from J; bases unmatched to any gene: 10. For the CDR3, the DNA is TGTGCCAGCAGTTACTCTATATCAGGGGGCGGAGGTGGCTACACCTTC. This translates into CASSYSISGGGGGYTF.

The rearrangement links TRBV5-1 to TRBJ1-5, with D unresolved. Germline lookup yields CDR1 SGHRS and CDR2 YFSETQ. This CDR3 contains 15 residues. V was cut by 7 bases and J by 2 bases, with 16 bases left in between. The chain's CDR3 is CASRHSKPGNQPQHF. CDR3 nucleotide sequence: TGCGCCAGCCGTCACTCTAAGCCGGGCAATCAGCCCCAGCATTTT.

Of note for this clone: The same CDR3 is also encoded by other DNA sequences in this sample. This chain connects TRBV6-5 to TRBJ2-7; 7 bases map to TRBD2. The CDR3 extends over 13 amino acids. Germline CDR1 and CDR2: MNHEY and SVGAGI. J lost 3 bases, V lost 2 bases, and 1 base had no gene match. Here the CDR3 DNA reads TGTGCCAGCAGTTACCCGGGGGGCTACGAGCAGTACTTC. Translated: CASSYPGGYEQYF.

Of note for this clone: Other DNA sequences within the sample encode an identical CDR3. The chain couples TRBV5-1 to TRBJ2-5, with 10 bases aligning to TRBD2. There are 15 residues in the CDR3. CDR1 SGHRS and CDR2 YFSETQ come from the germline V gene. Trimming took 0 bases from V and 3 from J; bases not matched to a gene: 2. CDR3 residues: CASSLVLAGEETQYF. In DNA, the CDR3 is TGCGCCAGCAGCTTGGTGCTAGCGGGAGAAGAGACCCAGTACTTC.

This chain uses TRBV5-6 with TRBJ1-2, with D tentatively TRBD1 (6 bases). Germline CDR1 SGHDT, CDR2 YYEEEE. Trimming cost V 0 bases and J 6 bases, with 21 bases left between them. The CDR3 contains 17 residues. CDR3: CASSLDRRGGTVNGYTF. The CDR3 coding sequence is TGTGCCAGCAGCTTGGATAGGAGGGGGGGCACCGTCAATGGCTACACCTTC.

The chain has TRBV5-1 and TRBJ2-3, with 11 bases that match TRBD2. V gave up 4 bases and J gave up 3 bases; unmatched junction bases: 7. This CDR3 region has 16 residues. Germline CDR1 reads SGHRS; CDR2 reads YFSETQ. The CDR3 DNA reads TGCGCCAGCAGCAAGATAGCGGGGGGGGGTACAGATACGCAGTATTTT. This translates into CASSKIAGGGTDTQYF.

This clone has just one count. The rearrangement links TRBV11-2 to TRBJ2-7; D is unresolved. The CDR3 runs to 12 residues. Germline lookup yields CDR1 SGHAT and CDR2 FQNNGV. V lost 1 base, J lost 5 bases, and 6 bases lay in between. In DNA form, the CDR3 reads TGTGCCAGCAGCTTAGTGGCCGACGAGCAGTACTTC. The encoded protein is CASSLVADEQYF.

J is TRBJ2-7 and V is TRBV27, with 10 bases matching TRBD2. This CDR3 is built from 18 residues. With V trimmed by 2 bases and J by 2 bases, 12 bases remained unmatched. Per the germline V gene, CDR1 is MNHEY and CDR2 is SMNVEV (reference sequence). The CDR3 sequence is CASSLKAQVSGRAYEQYF. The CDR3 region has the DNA TGTGCCAGCAGTTTAAAGGCCCAGGTAAGCGGGAGGGCCTACGAGCAGTACTTC.

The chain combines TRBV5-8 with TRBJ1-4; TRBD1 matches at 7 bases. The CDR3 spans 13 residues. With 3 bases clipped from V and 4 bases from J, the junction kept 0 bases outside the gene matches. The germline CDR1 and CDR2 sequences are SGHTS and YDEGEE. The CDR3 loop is CASSWDSNEKLFF. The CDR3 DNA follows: TGTGCCAGCAGCTGGGACAGTAATGAAAAACTGTTTTTT. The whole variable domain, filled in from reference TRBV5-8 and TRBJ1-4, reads EAGVTQSPTHLIKTRGQQATLRCSPISGHTSVYWYQQALGLGLQFLLWYDEGEERNRGNFPPRFSGRQFPNYSSELNVNALELEDSALYLCASSWDSNEKLFFGSGTQLSVL.

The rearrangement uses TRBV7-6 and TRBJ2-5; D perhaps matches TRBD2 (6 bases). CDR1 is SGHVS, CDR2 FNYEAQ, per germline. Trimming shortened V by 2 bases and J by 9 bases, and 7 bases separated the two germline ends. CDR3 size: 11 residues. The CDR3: CASSLREAQYF. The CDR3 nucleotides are TGTGCCAGCAGCTTAAGGGAGGCCCAGTACTTC. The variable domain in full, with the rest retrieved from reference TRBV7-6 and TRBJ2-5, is GAGVSQSPRYKVTKRGQDVALRCDPISGHVSLYWYRQALGQGPEFLTYFNYEAQQDKSGLPNDRFSAERPEGSISTLTIQRTEQRDSAMYRCASSLREAQYFGPGTRLLVL.

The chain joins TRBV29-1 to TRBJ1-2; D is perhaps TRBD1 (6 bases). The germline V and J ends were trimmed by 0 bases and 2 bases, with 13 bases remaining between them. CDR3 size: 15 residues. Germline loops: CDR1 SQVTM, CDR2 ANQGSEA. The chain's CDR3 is CSVEEYRVANYGYTF. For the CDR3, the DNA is TGCAGCGTTGAAGAATACAGGGTGGCGAACTATGGCTACACCTTC.

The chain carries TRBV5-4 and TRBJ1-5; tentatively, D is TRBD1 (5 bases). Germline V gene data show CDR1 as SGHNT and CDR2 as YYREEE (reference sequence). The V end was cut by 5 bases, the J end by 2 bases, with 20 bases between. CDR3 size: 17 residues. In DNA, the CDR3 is TGTGCCAGCAGTGACGCCAGCTCGGACACACGCAATCAGCCCCAGCATTTT. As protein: CASSDASSDTRNQPQHF.

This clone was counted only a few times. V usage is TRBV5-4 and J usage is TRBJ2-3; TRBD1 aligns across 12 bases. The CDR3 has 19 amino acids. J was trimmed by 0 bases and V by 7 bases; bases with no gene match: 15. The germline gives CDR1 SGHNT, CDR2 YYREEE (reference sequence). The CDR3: CASDSTGGQGARSTDTQYF. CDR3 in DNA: TGTGCCAGCGACTCTACTGGGGGACAGGGGGCTCGAAGCACAGATACGCAGTATTTT. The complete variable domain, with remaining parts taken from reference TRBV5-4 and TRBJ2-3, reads ETGVTQSPTHLIKTRGQQVTLRCSSQSGHNTVSWYQQALGQGPQFIFQYYREEENGRGNFPPRFSGLQFPNYSSELNVNALELDDSALYLCASDSTGGQGARSTDTQYFGPGTRLTVL.

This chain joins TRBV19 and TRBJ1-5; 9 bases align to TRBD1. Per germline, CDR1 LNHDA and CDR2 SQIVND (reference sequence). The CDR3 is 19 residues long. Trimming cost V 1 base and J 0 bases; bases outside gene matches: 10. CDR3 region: CASSIAPGQGLYSNQPQHF. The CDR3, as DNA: TGTGCCAGTAGTATAGCTCCGGGACAGGGTCTCTATAGCAATCAGCCCCAGCATTTT.

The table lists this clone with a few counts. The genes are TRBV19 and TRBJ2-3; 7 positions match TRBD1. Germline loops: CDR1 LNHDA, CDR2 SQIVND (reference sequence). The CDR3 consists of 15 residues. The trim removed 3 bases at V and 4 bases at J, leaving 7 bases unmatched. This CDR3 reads CASSISPTGADTQYF. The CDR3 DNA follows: TGTGCCAGTAGTATTAGCCCCACAGGGGCAGATACGCAGTATTTT.

The DNA of the CDR3 is TGTGCCAGCAGCCTCTGGACAGGCTTCCGAATGAACACTGAAGCTTTCTTT. It codes for CASSLWTGFRMNTEAFF. The chain carries TRBV5-6 and TRBJ1-1; 7 bases are a match to TRBD1. Germline CDR1 SGHDT, CDR2 YYEEEE. J gave up 0 bases and V 4 bases, and 12 bases lay outside the gene matches. The CDR3 is 17 residues long. Full variable domain (rest looked up from reference TRBV5-6 and TRBJ1-1): DAGVTQSPTHLIKTRGQQVTLRCSPKSGHDTVSWYQQALGQGPQFIFQYYEEEERQRGNFPDRFSGHQFPNYSSELNVNALLLGDSALYLCASSLWTGFRMNTEAFFGQGTRLTVV.

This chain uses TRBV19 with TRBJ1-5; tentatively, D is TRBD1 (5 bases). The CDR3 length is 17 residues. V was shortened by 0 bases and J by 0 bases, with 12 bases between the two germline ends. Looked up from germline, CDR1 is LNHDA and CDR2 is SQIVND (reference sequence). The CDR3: CASSIERAGNSNQPQHF. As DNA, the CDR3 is TGTGCCAGTAGTATAGAACGGGCAGGGAATAGCAATCAGCCCCAGCATTTT.

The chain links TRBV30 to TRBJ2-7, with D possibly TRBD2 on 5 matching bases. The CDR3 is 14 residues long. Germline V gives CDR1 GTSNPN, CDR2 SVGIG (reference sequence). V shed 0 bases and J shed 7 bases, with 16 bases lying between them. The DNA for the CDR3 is TGTGCCTGGAGTGTACCGCTGAAGCCGGGGGAGCAGTACTTC. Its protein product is CAWSVPLKPGEQYF.

CDR3 in amino acids: CASSRTSGGLHEQFF. DNA for the CDR3: TGTGCCAGCAGCAGGACTAGCGGGGGGCTTCATGAGCAGTTCTTC. The chain uses TRBV11-3 and TRBJ2-1, with 14 bases aligning to TRBD2. The ends lost 5 bases at V and 8 bases at J; junction bases unmatched: 5. Germline CDR1 and CDR2: SGHNT and YENEEA. CDR3 length: 15 residues.

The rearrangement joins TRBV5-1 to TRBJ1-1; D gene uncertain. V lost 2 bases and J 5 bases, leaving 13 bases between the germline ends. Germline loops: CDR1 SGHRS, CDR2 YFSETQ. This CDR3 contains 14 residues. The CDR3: CASSFNIAQTEAFF. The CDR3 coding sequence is TGCGCCAGCAGCTTCAATATCGCGCAAACTGAAGCTTTCTTT.

CDR3 DNA: TGTGCCAGCAGTTACGACTGGGCTGGGGCCAACGTCCTGACTTTC. Protein sequence: CASSYDWAGANVLTF. The chain combines TRBV6-5 with TRBJ2-6; D is unresolved. V was trimmed by 2 bases and J by 2 bases, leaving 7 bases between them. The CDR3 totals 15 residues. The germline V gene has CDR1 MNHEY and CDR2 SVGAGI.

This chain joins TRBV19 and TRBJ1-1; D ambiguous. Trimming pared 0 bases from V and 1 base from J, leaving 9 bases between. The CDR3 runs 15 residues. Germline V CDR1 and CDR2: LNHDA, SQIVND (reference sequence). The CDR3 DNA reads TGTGCCAGTAGTATAGATAACTCAGGGAACACTGAAGCTTTCTTT. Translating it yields CASSIDNSGNTEAFF.